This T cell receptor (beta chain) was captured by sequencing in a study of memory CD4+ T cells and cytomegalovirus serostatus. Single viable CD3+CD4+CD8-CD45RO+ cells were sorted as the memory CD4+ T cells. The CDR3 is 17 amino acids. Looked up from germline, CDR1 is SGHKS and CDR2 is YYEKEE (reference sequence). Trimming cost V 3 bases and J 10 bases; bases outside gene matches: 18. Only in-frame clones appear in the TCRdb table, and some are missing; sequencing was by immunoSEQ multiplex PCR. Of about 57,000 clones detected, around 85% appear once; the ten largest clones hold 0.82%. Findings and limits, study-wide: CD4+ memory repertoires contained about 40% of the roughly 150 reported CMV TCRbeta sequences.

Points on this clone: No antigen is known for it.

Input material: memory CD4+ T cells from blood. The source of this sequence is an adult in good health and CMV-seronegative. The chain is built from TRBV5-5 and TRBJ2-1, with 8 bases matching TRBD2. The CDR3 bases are TGTGCCAGCAGCTCTATAGCCGGGGGGGCTCTCGAGGCCGAGCAGTTCTTC. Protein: CASSSIAGGALEAEQFF.